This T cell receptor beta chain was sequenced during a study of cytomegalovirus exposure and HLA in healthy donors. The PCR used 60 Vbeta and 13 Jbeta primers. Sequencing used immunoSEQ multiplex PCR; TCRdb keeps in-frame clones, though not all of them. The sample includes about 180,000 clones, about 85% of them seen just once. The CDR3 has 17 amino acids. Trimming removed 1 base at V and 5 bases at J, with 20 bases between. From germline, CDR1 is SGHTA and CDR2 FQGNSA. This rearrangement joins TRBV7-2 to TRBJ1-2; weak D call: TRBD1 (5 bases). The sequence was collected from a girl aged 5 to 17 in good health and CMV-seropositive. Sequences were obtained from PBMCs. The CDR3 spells CASSLDRPGRITYGYTF. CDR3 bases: TGTGCCAGCAGCTTAGATAGGCCAGGGCGCATCACTTATGGCTACACCTTC.